The 2 T cell receptor beta chains listed next were all sequenced from one sample in a study of T cell changes during pregnancy in multiple sclerosis. TCRdb's table, derived via immunoSEQ multiplex PCR, lists solely in-frame clones and lacks some. The sample lists some 80,000 clones, around 96% seen once, with more than 1% in the top ten. Sample: peripheral blood, taken in the second trimester of pregnancy. These receptors all stem from a female donor with multiple sclerosis, enrolled in a pregnancy study.

The V call is TRBV5-1, the J call TRBJ2-3; 9 nucleotides line up with TRBD2. The CDR3 spans 15 residues. Germline values: CDR1 SGHRS, CDR2 YFSETQ. V lost 2 bases and J lost 3; bases outside the gene matches: 4. Here the CDR3 reads CASSFRTSGTDTQYF. The CDR3 coding sequence is TGCGCCAGCAGCTTTCGTACTAGCGGGACAGATACGCAGTATTTT.

The chain is built from TRBV6-1 and TRBJ1-2, with 7 bases identical to TRBD1. Germline V gene data show CDR1 as MNHNS and CDR2 as SASEGT. V shed 3 bases and J 0 bases; nucleotides not matched to a gene: 4. CDR3 length: 15 residues. The CDR3 DNA is TGTGCCAGCAGTGAGGCCGGGACAGCTAACTATGGCTACACCTTC. Protein product: CASSEAGTANYGYTF.